The clone carrying this T cell receptor beta chain was counted many times. The antigen is not known. Sampling consisted of one heparinised blood draw per donor, averaging about 110 mL. Per germline, CDR1 SGHTA and CDR2 FQGNSA. Trimming at V came to 1 base and at J to 1 base, leaving 9 bases not matched to a gene. The CDR3 consists of 19 residues. This record comes from a study of beta chain features in type 1 diabetes. The wider study: Healthy donors and patients had similar age, gender and cell yields.

Notes on the study in general: The naive, central memory and Treg TCRB repertoires of patients appeared to be more similar to one another than those of healthy donors. For Type 1 diabetes patients, all four CD4+ subsets carried TCRB CDR3s that were moderately but significantly shorter.

Since all of the isolated RNA was reverse transcribed, expressed TCRB transcripts were what got sequenced. Produced via immunoSEQ multiplex PCR; TCRdb's table is partial and in-frame only. The data contain some 180,000 clones, around an eighth of them singletons. The sequencing input was central memory CD4+ T cells from blood. This TCR was sampled from a woman between 18 and 29 years old in good health. This rearrangement joins TRBV7-2 to TRBJ2-3; 12 bases are shared with TRBD2. CDR3 sequence (DNA): TGTGCCAGCAGCTTAGTCCCCCTCGGACTAGCGGGACGCACAGATACGCAGTATTTT. This translates into CASSLVPLGLAGRTDTQYF. The full variable domain, rest sourced from reference TRBV7-2 and TRBJ2-3, is GAGVSQSPSNKVTEKGKDVELRCDPISGHTALYWYRQSLGQGLEFLIYFQGNSAPDKSGLPSDRFSAERTGGSVSTLTIQRTQQEDSAVYLCASSLVPLGLAGRTDTQYFGPGTRLTVL.